These T cell receptor beta chains were read from a single sample in a study of blood T cell repertoires in COVID-19. The method was immunoSEQ multiplex PCR; TCRdb's version includes in-frame clones alone and lacks a portion of them. The data show some 270,000 clones, roughly 82% seen once. The sequencing sample was made of peripheral blood. These receptors were collected from a woman of 80 years or more with COVID-19, enrolled during active disease. The CDR3 runs from the conserved cysteine through the conserved F or W. D genes are given only for firm matches. Size is omitted from some rows. Given values are once, few, many or a class for expanded clones.

V gene	clone size	J gene	D gene	CDR3 DNA	CDR3 protein
TRBV5-1	-	TRBJ2-3	TRBD1	TGCGCCAGCAGCTTGTTGACAGGGGGTGGAACAGATACGCAGTATTTT	CASSLLTGGGTDTQYF
TRBV4-1	-	TRBJ1-2	TRBD1	TGCGCCAGCAGCCAAGAAGGACAGGGGGCCTATGGCTACACCTTC	CASSQEGQGAYGYTF
TRBV2	few	TRBJ2-3	TRBD2	TGTGCCAGCAGCAAGCGGGACACAGATACGCAGTATTTT	CASSKRDTDTQYF
TRBV12-3/TRBV12-4	-	TRBJ1-4	-	TGTGCCAGCAGGGACAGTTTGAATGAAAAACTGTTTTTT	CASRDSLNEKLFF
TRBV6-5	-	TRBJ2-7	-	TGTGCCAGCAATCGGGGCTACGAGCAGTACTTC	CASNRGYEQYF
TRBV30	-	TRBJ1-2	TRBD1	TGTGCCTGGAGCCCTGGGACAGGGTTGCGTGGCTACACCTTC	CAWSPGTGLRGYTF
TRBV3-1/TRBV3-2	-	TRBJ1-1	-	TGTGCCAGCAGCCCGCGGGTAGGGATGAACACTGAAGCTTTCTTT	CASSPRVGMNTEAFF
TRBV7-9	-	TRBJ1-2	-	TGTGCCAGCAGCCTCGGACAATCCTATGGCTACACCTTC	CASSLGQSYGYTF
TRBV20-1	once	TRBJ1-2	-	TGCAGTGCCCTAGGGGCGTTTGGCTACACCTTC	CSALGAFGYTF
TRBV11-3	-	TRBJ1-5	TRBD1	TGTGCCAGCAGCTTGGGAAACAGGGGGCGCCGGGATAGAAGCAATCAGCCCCAGCATTTT	CASSLGNRGRRDRSNQPQHF
TRBV7-2	-	TRBJ2-3	-	TGTGCCAGCAGCTTAGATGGGGGGACAGATACGCAGTATTTT	CASSLDGGTDTQYF
TRBV5-1	-	TRBJ1-1	-	TGCGCCAGCAGCTTGGGTCAGGGTTCCACTGAAGCTTTCTTT	CASSLGQGSTEAFF
TRBV7-7	-	TRBJ1-5	-	TGTGCTAGCCCCCGGGGGGGGCTAGGCAATCAGCCCCAGCATTTT	CASPRGGLGNQPQHF
TRBV19	-	TRBJ1-6	TRBD1	TGTGCCAGTAGTATGGCCGCTCCAGGGGGCATGTATAATTCACCCCTCCACTTT	CASSMAAPGGMYNSPLHF
TRBV19	few	TRBJ1-3	TRBD1	TGTGCCAGTAGTACTCGACAGGGGACCTCTGGAAACACCATATATTTT	CASSTRQGTSGNTIYF
TRBV7-8	few	TRBJ1-2	-	TGTGCCAGCAGCTTATCCAGCTATGGCTACACCTTC	CASSLSSYGYTF
TRBV3-1/TRBV3-2	-	TRBJ2-3	TRBD2	TGTGCCAGCAGCCAAGGACTAGCGGGGAGCACAGATACGCAGTATTTT	CASSQGLAGSTDTQYF
TRBV5-1	-	TRBJ2-4	-	TGCGCCAGCAGCCTTACGGGGAGTTGGTCAGACATTCAGTACTTC	CASSLTGSWSDIQYF
TRBV11-1	-	TRBJ2-1	TRBD1	TGTGCCAGCAGCTTATGGACCCAGGGGGCAGGTGAGCAGTTCTTC	CASSLWTQGAGEQFF
TRBV3-1/TRBV3-2	few	TRBJ2-3	TRBD1	TGTGCCAGCAGCCATTGGGACAGGGATACGCAGTATTTT	CASSHWDRDTQYF
TRBV6-5	-	TRBJ1-5	TRBD1	TGTGCCAGCAGGGAGGGGGCGAGCAATCAGCCCCAGCATTTT	CASREGASNQPQHF
TRBV7-2	-	TRBJ2-1	-	TGTGCCAGCAGCTCTTTTTTCCCCAATGAGCAGTTCTTC	CASSSFFPNEQFF
TRBV28	-	TRBJ1-4	-	TGTGCCAGCAGTTTTTCAGGGTTGAATGAAAAACTGTTTTTT	CASSFSGLNEKLFF
TRBV11-1	-	TRBJ2-3	-	TGTGCCAGCAGCCTTGATCCCCCGGGTTACACAGATACGCAGTATTTT	CASSLDPPGYTDTQYF
TRBV4-1	-	TRBJ1-3	-	TGCGCCAGCAGCCAAGTGGGCCTCCCCTCTGGAAACACCATATATTTT	CASSQVGLPSGNTIYF
TRBV30	-	TRBJ1-2	TRBD1	TGTGCCTCCAATGACAGGGGACGAGCTAACTATGGCTACACCTTC	CASNDRGRANYGYTF
TRBV5-6	-	TRBJ2-2	TRBD1	TGTGCCAGCACCAAGGACAGGGGGCCCGGGGAGCTGTTTTTT	CASTKDRGPGELFF
TRBV27	-	TRBJ1-5	TRBD1	TGTGCCAGCAGTTTAAAGCCGGGACAGGGGGCTCGTCAGCCCCAGCATTTT	CASSLKPGQGARQPQHF
TRBV30	-	TRBJ2-7	TRBD1	TGTGCCTGGAGTGAGGGGACAGCCCAAGCCTACGAGCAGTACTTC	CAWSEGTAQAYEQYF
TRBV6-5	-	TRBJ1-1	TRBD1	TGTGCCAGCAGGAAAACAGGGGTGAGTGAAGCTTTCTTT	CASRKTGVSEAFF
TRBV29-1	-	TRBJ1-1	-	TGCAGCGTTGCCCAAGACAGAGTGAACACTGAAGCTTTCTTT	CSVAQDRVNTEAFF
TRBV29-1	-	TRBJ2-3	-	TGCAGCGTACTTGGAGGGGGAGGGGCAGATACGCAGTATTTT	CSVLGGGGADTQYF
TRBV6-5	-	TRBJ1-1	TRBD1	TGTGCCAGCAGTTACTCGAAAGGACAGGGTTGGACTGAAGCTTTCTTT	CASSYSKGQGWTEAFF
TRBV28	-	TRBJ1-4	-	TGTGCCAGCAGTTCACCTCGGGGGGCGGCTAATGAAAAACTGTTTTTT	CASSSPRGAANEKLFF
TRBV29-1	once	TRBJ1-1	TRBD1	TGCAGCGCTACCCCGGGACAGGGGTCGGCTGAAGCTTTCTTT	CSATPGQGSAEAFF
TRBV30	once	TRBJ1-6	-	TGTGCCTGGAGTAGAGCAGGGCTACGCTCCTATAATTCACCCCTCCACTTT	CAWSRAGLRSYNSPLHF
TRBV7-3	-	TRBJ2-6	TRBD2	TGTGCCAGCAGCCCGACTAGCGGGGGGTTCATCTCTGGGGCCAACGTCCTGACTTTC	CASSPTSGGFISGANVLTF